The subject of this entry is one T cell receptor (beta chain). The cohort comprised adults aged roughly 18 to 95 years residing in approximately 25 US areas. Among Cohort 3 donors, those recovered had two negative PCRs, clearance, or symptom resolution. This specimen comes from a study of blood T cell repertoires in COVID-19. Study at large: Whether acute or convalescent, the COVID-19 samples came from the United States, Italy and Spain.

Here immunoSEQ multiplex PCR was the method, and the copy in TCRdb shows in-frame clones only, minus some. This table has fewer than 500,000 clones, 80% to 90% appearing once. This CDR3 has 12 amino acids. V was shortened by 1 base and J by 2 bases, with 3 bases between the two germline ends. Per the germline V gene, CDR1 is LGHDT and CDR2 is YNNKEL (reference sequence). The V and J genes are TRBV3-1 (or the pseudogene TRBV3-2) and TRBJ2-7; D call uncertain. This clonotype was obtained from a man younger than 45 who had recovered from COVID-19. The sample taken for sequencing was PBMCs or T cells enriched from blood (not recorded which). The CDR3 DNA is TGTGCCAGCAGCCAAGCGGCCTACGAGCAGTACTTC. Amino acids: CASSQAAYEQYF.